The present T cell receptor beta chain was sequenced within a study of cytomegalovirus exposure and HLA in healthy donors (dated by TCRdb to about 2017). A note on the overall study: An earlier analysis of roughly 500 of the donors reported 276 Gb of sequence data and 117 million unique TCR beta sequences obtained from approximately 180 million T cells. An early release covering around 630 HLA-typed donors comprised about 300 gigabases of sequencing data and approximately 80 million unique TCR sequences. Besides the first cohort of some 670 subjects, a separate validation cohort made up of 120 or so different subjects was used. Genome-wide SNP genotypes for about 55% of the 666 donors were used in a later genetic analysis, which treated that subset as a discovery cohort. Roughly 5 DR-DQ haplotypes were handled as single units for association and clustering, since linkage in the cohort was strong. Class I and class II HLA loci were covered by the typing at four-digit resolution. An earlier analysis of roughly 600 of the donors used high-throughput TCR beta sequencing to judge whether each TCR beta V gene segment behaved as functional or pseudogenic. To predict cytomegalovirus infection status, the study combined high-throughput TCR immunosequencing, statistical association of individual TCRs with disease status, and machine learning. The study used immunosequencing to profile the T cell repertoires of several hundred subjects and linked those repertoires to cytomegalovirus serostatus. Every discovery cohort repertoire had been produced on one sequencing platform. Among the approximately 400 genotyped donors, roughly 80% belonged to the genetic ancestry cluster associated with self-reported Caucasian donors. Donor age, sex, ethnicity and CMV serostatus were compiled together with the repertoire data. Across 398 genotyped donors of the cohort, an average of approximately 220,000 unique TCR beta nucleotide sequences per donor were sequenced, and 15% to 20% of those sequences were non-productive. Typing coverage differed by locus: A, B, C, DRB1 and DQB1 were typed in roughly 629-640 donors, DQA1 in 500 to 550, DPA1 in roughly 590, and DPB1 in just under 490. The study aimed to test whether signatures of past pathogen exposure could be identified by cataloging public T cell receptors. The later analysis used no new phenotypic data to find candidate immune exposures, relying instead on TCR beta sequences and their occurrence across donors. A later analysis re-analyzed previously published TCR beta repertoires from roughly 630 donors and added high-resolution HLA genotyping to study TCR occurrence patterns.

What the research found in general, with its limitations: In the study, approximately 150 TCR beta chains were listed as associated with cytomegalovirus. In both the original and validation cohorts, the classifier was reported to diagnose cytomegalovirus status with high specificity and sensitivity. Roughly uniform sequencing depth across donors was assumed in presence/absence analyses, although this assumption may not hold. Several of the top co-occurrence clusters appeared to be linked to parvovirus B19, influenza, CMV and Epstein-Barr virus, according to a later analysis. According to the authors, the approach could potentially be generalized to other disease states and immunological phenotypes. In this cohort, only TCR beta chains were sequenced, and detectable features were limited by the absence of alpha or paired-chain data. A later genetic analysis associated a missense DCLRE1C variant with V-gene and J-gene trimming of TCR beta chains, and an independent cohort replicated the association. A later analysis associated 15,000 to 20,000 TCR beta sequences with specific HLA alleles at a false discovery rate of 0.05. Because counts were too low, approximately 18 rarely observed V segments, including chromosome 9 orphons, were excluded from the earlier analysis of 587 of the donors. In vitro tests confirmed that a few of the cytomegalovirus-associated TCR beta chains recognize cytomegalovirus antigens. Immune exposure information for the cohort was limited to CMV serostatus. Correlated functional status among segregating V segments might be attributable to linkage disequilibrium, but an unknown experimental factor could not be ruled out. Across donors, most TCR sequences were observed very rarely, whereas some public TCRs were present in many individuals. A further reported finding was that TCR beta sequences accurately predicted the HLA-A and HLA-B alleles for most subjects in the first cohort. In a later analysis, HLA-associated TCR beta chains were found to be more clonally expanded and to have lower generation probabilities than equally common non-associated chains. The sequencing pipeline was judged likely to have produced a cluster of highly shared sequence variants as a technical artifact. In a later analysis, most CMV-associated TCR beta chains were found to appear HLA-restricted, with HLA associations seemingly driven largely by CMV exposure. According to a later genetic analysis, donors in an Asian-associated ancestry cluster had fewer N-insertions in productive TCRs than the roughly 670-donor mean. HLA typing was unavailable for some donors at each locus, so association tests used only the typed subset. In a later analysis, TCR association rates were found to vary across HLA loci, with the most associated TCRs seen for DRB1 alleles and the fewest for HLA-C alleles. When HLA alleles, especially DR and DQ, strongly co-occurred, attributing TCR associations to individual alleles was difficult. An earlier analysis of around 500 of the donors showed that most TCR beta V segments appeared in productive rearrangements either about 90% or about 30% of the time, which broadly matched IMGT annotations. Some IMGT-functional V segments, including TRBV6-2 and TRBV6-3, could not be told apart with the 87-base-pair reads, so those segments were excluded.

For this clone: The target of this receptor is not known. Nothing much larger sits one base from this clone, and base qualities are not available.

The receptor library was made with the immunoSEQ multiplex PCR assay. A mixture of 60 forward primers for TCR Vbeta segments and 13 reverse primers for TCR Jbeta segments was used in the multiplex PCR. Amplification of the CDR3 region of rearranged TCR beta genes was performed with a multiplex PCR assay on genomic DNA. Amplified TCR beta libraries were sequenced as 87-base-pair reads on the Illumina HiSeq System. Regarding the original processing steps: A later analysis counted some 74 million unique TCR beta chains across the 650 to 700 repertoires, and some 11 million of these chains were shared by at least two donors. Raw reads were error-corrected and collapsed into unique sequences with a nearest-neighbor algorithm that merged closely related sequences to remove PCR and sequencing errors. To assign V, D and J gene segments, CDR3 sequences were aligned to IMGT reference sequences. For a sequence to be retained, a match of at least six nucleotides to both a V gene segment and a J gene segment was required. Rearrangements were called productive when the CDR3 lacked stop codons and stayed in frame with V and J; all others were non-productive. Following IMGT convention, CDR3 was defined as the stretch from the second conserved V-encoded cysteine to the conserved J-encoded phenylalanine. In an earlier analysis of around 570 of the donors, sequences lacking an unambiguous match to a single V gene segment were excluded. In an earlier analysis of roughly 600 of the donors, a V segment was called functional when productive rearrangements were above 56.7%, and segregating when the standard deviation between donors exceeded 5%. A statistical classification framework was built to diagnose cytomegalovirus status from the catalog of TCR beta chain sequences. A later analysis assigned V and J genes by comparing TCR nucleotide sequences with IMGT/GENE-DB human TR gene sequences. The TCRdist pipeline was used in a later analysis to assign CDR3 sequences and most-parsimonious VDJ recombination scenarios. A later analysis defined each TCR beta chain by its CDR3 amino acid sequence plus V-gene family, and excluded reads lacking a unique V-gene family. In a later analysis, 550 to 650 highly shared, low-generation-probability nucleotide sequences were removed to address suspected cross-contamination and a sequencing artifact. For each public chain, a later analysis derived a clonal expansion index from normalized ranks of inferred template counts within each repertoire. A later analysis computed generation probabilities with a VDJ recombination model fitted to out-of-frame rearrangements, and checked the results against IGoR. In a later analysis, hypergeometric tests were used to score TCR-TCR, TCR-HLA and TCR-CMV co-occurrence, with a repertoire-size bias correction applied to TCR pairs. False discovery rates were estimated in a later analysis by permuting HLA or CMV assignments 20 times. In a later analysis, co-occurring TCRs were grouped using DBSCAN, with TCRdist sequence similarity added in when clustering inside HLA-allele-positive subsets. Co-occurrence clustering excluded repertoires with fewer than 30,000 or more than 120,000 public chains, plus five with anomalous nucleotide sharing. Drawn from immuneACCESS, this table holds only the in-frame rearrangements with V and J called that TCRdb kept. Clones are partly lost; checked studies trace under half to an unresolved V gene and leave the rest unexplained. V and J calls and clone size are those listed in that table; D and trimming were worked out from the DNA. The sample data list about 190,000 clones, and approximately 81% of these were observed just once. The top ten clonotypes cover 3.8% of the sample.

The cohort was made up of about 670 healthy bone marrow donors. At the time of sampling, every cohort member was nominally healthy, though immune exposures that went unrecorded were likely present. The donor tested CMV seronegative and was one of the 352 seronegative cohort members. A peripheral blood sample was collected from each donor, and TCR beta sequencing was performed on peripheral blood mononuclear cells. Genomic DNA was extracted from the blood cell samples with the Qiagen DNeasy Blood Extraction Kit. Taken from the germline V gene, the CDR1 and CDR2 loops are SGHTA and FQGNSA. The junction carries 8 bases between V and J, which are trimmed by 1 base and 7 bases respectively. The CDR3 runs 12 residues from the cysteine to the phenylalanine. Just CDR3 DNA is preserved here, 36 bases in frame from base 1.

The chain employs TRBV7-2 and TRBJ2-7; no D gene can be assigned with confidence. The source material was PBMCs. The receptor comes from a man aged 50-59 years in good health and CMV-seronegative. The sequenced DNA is TGTGCCAGCAGCTTAGGCTTTCGGGAGCAGTACTTC. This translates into CASSLGFREQYF.